The TCR beta chain under discussion was sequenced for a study of naive and memory T cell subsets. An equimolar mix of two oligonucleotides served as the beta constant-region primer for TRBC1 and TRBC2. Ligation attached a single-stranded oligonucleotide with a 12-nucleotide UMI and the SP2 primer to the cDNA 3' end. TCRdb reprocessed the UMI-ligation and nested PCR reads with MiXCR, giving one entry per CDR3 protein. Among 150,000 or so distinct CDR3 sequences listed, approximately 15% were seen once. From germline, CDR1 is MNHNS and CDR2 SASEGT. The CDR3 is made up of 17 amino acids. The ends lost 7 bases at V and 0 bases at J; junction bases unmatched: 9. Four subsets defined by CD45RA and CD27 were sorted after CD3, CD4, CD8 and live/dead staining. As concerns this clonotype: The antigen remains undetermined.

Findings and caveats of the study: No ground truth validated the naive and memory repertoire findings.

The chain has TRBV6-1 and TRBJ2-3, with 11 bases fitting TRBD2. This sequence originates from a human donor in good health. Sample: naive CD4+ T cells from blood. The CDR3 reads CASKKQGLADSTDTQYF. The DNA for the CDR3 is TGTGCCAGCAAGAAGCAGGGACTAGCGGATAGCACAGATACGCAGTATTTT.